The rows below give T cell receptor beta chains drawn from one sample of a study of regulatory T cells in long-lasting Graves disease. MiXCR was run by TCRdb on the multiplex PCR reads, yielding one entry per CDR3 protein. The sample consists of 450,000 to 650,000 distinct CDR3 sequences, more than 15% of them appearing once. The same sample was also used in a study of T cells in Graves' hyperthyroidism and ophthalmopathy.

This specimen consisted of peripheral blood mononuclear cells (PBMCs), obtained at new diagnosis, from a patient treated with antithyroid drugs. These receptors were taken from a woman in her forties or fifties with Graves disease. Each CDR3 is given with its conserved first and last residue. Each record gives: clone size, J gene, V gene, D gene, CDR3 protein, CDR3 DNA. The D gene is left open where the match is weak. Expanded clones get a size class; other rows say once, few or many, or leave the size out.

many,TRBJ1-1,TRBV20-1,NA,CSARRGSVNTEAFF,TGCAGTGCTAGGAGGGGCAGTGTGAACACTGAAGCTTTCTTT
many,TRBJ2-3,TRBV10-3,NA,CAISEGTDTQYF,TGTGCCATCAGTGAGGGCACAGATACGCAGTATTTT
few,TRBJ1-5,TRBV2,NA,CASGGEENQPQHF,TGTGCCAGCGGGGGGGAAGAGAATCAGCCCCAGCATTTT
NA,TRBJ1-1,TRBV18,NA,CASSLNDQGEAFF,TGTGCCAGCTCACTGAACGACCAGGGTGAAGCTTTCTTT
once,TRBJ2-2,TRBV13,NA,CASSISGVGAGELFF,TGTGCCAGCAGCATTAGTGGGGTTGGCGCCGGGGAGCTGTTTTTT
NA,TRBJ2-7,TRBV10-3,TRBD2,CAISEAGYEQYF,TGTGCCATCAGTGAAGCGGGGTACGAGCAGTACTTC
few,TRBJ2-7,TRBV6-2/TRBV6-3,NA,CASKTPGSYEQYF,TGTGCCAGCAAGACTCCCGGGTCCTACGAGCAGTACTTC
many,TRBJ2-1,TRBV12-3/TRBV12-4,TRBD2,CASSRAGSEQFF,TGTGCCAGCAGTCGAGCGGGGTCTGAGCAGTTCTTC
few,TRBJ2-3,TRBV4-1,NA,CASSPRSITDTQYF,TGCGCCAGCAGCCCTAGGTCGATCACAGATACGCAGTATTTT
few,TRBJ1-2,TRBV10-3,NA,CAISRQGTYYGYTF,TGTGCCATCAGTAGGCAGGGGACCTACTATGGCTACACCTTC
NA,TRBJ2-3,TRBV6-4,TRBD1,CASSAGTGDSTDTQYF,TGTGCCAGCAGCGCCGGGACAGGGGATAGCACAGATACGCAGTATTTT
many,TRBJ1-1,TRBV30,NA,CAWSVDFRGPMNTEAFF,TGTGCCTGGAGTGTAGATTTTCGGGGACCGATGAACACTGAAGCTTTCTTT
NA,TRBJ2-5,TRBV3-1,NA,CASSSRPVETQYF,TGTGCCAGCAGCAGCCGACCGGTAGAGACCCAGTACTTC
few,TRBJ2-7,TRBV6-2/TRBV6-3,TRBD2,CASSYSRSAGGTYEQYF,TGTGCCAGCAGTTACTCGAGAAGCGCGGGGGGAACCTACGAGCAGTACTTC
many,TRBJ2-1,TRBV12-3/TRBV12-4,TRBD2,CASSLGISGDILGNEQFF,TGTGCCAGCAGTTTAGGGATTAGCGGGGATATCCTAGGAAATGAGCAGTTCTTC
few,TRBJ1-5,TRBV6-5,NA,CASSYSGRERDQPQHF,TGTGCCAGCAGTTACTCGGGCAGGGAAAGAGATCAGCCCCAGCATTTT
many,TRBJ1-5,TRBV6-1,NA,CASTHGVAVSNQPQHF,TGTGCCAGCACCCATGGGGTGGCCGTTAGCAATCAGCCCCAGCATTTT
many,TRBJ2-1,TRBV5-1,NA,CASSPGREQFF,TGCGCCAGCAGCCCGGGACGTGAGCAGTTCTTC
few,TRBJ1-2,TRBV6-2/TRBV6-3,NA,CASSYSSSDYGYTF,TGTGCCAGCAGTTACTCGAGCTCAGACTATGGCTACACCTTC
many,TRBJ1-5,TRBV6-1,TRBD1,CASRATGISQPQHF,TGTGCCAGCAGAGCGACAGGGATCAGTCAGCCCCAGCATTTT
few,TRBJ2-1,TRBV7-2,NA,CASSQTPSYNEQFF,TGTGCCAGCAGCCAAACCCCCTCTTACAATGAGCAGTTCTTC
few,TRBJ2-2,TRBV11-2,TRBD1,CASSLTGRLITGELFF,TGTGCCAGCAGCCTGACAGGGAGATTAATCACCGGGGAGCTGTTTTTT
many,TRBJ1-2,TRBV20-1,NA,CSARGGYGYTF,TGCAGTGCTAGAGGGGGCTATGGCTACACCTTC
NA,TRBJ1-5,TRBV5-8,TRBD1,CASSLAPGQFPRNQPQHF,TGTGCCAGCAGCTTGGCCCCGGGACAGTTCCCTCGCAATCAGCCCCAGCATTTT
NA,TRBJ2-7,TRBV19,NA,CASSIVLDSRPYEQYF,TGTGCCAGTAGTATAGTACTGGACAGTCGACCCTACGAGCAGTACTTC
NA,TRBJ2-3,TRBV12-3/TRBV12-4,NA,CATGVGDTQYF,TGTGCCACCGGGGTGGGAGATACGCAGTATTTT
many,TRBJ1-2,TRBV12-3/TRBV12-4,TRBD1,CASSLDHRGYGYTF,TGTGCCAGCAGTTTAGACCACAGGGGCTATGGCTACACCTTC
NA,TRBJ2-4,TRBV7-8,NA,CASSWGRLAKNIQYF,TGTGCCAGCAGCTGGGGTCGATTAGCCAAAAACATTCAGTACTTC
NA,TRBJ2-5,TRBV5-1,TRBD2,CASSWGLAVQETQYF,TGTGCCAGCAGCTGGGGACTAGCGGTACAAGAGACCCAGTACTTC
few,TRBJ2-4,TRBV3-1,NA,CASSQQGTAAPKNIQYF,TGTGCCAGCAGCCAACAAGGTACAGCCGCCCCCAAAAACATTCAGTACTTC
many,TRBJ1-2,TRBV6-1,TRBD1,CASRRQGANYGYTF,TGTGCCAGCAGGCGACAGGGGGCTAACTATGGCTACACCTTC
many,TRBJ1-1,TRBV6-1,NA,CASHYTPNTEAFF,TGTGCCAGCCATTATACACCGAACACTGAAGCTTTCTTT
NA,TRBJ2-1,TRBV5-1,TRBD2,CASSAGRLAYEQFF,TGCGCCAGCAGCGCCGGAAGACTAGCTTATGAGCAGTTCTTC
NA,TRBJ1-4,TRBV2,NA,CASSGVDNEKLFF,TGTGCCAGCAGTGGCGTGGATAATGAAAAACTGTTTTTT
NA,TRBJ2-5,TRBV14,NA,CASSQEGTGLETQYF,TGTGCCAGCAGCCAAGAGGGAACAGGGCTGGAGACCCAGTACTTC
many,TRBJ1-2,TRBV6-1,TRBD1,CASSSTGDGSTF,TGTGCCAGCAGCTCAACAGGGGACGGGTCCACCTTC
NA,TRBJ2-3,TRBV3-1,NA,CASSPARPGVGTDTQYF,TGTGCCAGCAGCCCTGCACGTCCGGGGGTGGGCACAGATACGCAGTATTTT
NA,TRBJ1-1,TRBV15,NA,CATSRDRGYTEAFF,TGTGCCACCAGCAGAGATCGGGGGTACACTGAAGCTTTCTTT
many,TRBJ2-5,TRBV29-1,NA,CSVAGAETQYF,TGCAGCGTTGCGGGTGCGGAGACCCAGTACTTC
many,TRBJ1-2,TRBV6-1,NA,CASKTGFNYGYTF,TGTGCCAGTAAAACAGGATTTAACTATGGCTACACCTTC
NA,TRBJ2-3,TRBV5-1,NA,CASSLGEGPARGTQYF,TGCGCCAGCAGCTTGGGGGAAGGGCCGGCTCGTGGTACGCAGTATTTT
NA,TRBJ1-2,TRBV7-9,NA,CASSLAGVGYGYTF,TGTGCCAGCAGCTTAGCGGGGGTTGGCTATGGCTACACCTTC
NA,TRBJ2-3,TRBV3-1,NA,CASSQDKGGFTDTQYF,TGTGCCAGCAGCCAAGATAAGGGGGGGTTCACAGATACGCAGTATTTT
many,TRBJ1-1,TRBV5-6,NA,CASSLAGRAEAFF,TGTGCCAGCAGCTTGGCTGGTCGCGCTGAAGCTTTCTTT
many,TRBJ1-2,TRBV12-3/TRBV12-4,NA,CASSPGPAITF,TGTGCCAGCAGTCCTGGCCCCGCAATCACCTTC
many,TRBJ1-2,TRBV3-1,NA,CASSHTEGRYGYTF,TGTGCCAGCAGCCACACCGAGGGGCGCTATGGCTACACCTTC
few,TRBJ1-1,TRBV4-1,NA,CASSQDVRGTEAFF,TGTGCCAGCAGCCAAGATGTCAGGGGTACTGAAGCTTTCTTT
many,TRBJ2-3,TRBV6-1,TRBD2,CASSLLGGGKDTQYF,TGTGCCAGCAGCCTTCTGGGCGGGGGTAAAGATACGCAGTATTTT
NA,TRBJ1-6,TRBV6-5,NA,CASSYDSFLSSYNSPLHF,TGTGCCAGCAGTTACGACAGTTTTCTTAGCTCCTATAATTCACCCCTCCACTTT
many,TRBJ2-7,TRBV2,TRBD1,CASLTGTGGREPYF,TGTGCCAGCCTAACCGGGACAGGGGGCCGCGAGCCGTACTTC
many,TRBJ1-6,TRBV7-9,NA,CASSSRGGTSSYNSPLHF,TGTGCCAGCAGCTCCCGCGGGGGAACCAGCTCCTATAATTCACCCCTCCACTTT
NA,TRBJ1-2,TRBV25-1,TRBD1,CASSALGTGEYGYTF,TGTGCCAGCAGTGCCCTCGGGACAGGGGAGTATGGCTACACCTTC
many,TRBJ1-1,TRBV5-1,NA,CASSWGSHGAEAFF,TGCGCCAGCAGCTGGGGAAGCCATGGAGCTGAAGCTTTCTTT
many,TRBJ1-1,TRBV6-1,NA,CASRIGVDTEAFF,TGTGCCAGCAGAATAGGGGTTGACACTGAAGCTTTCTTT
many,TRBJ1-2,TRBV12-3/TRBV12-4,NA,CASSPKPYGYTF,TGTGCCAGCAGTCCCAAGCCCTATGGCTACACCTTC